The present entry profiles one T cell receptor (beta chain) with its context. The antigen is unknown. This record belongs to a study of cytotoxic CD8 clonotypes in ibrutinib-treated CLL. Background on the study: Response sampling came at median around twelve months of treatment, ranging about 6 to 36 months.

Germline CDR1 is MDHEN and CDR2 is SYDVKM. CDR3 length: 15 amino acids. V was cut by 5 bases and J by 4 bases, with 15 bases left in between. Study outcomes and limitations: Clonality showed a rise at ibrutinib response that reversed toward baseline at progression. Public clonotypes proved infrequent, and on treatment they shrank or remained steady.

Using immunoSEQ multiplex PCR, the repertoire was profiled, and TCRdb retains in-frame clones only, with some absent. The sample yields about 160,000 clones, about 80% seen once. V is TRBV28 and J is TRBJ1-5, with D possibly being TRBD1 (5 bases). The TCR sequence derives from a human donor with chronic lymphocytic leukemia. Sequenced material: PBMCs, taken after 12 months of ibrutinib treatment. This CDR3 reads CASSHQVGQNQPQHF. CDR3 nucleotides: TGTGCCAGCAGTCACCAGGTGGGGCAGAATCAGCCCCAGCATTTT.